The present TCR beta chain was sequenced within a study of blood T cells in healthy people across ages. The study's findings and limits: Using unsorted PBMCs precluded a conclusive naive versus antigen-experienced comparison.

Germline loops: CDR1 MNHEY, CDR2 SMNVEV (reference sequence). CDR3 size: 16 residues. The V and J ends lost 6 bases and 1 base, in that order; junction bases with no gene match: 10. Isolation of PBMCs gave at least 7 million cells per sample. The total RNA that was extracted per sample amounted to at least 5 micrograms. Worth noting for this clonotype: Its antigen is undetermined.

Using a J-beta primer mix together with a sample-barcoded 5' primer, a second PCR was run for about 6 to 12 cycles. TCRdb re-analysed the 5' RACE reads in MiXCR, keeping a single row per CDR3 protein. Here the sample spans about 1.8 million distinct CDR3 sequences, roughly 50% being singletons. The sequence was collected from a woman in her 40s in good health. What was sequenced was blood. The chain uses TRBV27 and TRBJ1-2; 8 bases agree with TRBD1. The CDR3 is CASSEWTGNHNYGYTF. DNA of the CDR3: TGTGCCAGCAGCGAATGGACAGGGAATCATAACTATGGCTACACCTTC.